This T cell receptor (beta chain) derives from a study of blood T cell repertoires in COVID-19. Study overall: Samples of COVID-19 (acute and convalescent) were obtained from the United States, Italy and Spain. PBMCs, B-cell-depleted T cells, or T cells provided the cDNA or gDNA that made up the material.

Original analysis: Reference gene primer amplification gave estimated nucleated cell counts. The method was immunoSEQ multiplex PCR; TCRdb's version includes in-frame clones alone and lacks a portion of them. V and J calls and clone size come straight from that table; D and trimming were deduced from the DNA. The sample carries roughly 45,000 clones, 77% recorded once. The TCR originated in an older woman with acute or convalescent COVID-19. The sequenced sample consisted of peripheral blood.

CDR3 nucleotide sequence: TGCGCCAGCAGCCCCGCCCGACTAGCGGGGGGGCAAGATACGCAGTATTTT. Translating it yields CASSPARLAGGQDTQYF. This chain connects TRBV5-1 to TRBJ2-3; TRBD2 matches at 14 bases. Germline-derived CDR1 and CDR2 are SGHRS and YFSETQ. The length of the CDR3 is 17 residues. Trimming at V came to 4 bases and at J to 5 bases, leaving 9 bases not matched to a gene. The full variable domain, in which reference TRBV5-1 and TRBJ2-3 provide the parts outside the CDR3, is KAGVTQTPRYLIKTRGQQVTLSCSPISGHRSVSWYQQTPGQGLQFLFEYFSETQRNKGNFPGRFSGRQFSNSRSEMNVSTLELGDSALYLCASSPARLAGGQDTQYFGPGTRLTVL.